The 14 T cell receptor beta chains in this list originate from one sample, sequenced in a study of CD8 T cells in Susac syndrome. Random hexamers were used to reverse transcribe roughly 0.5 to 1 ug of RNA. One entry per CDR3 protein results from TCRdb running MiXCR on the immunoSEQ multiplex PCR reads. This table holds 75,000 to 100,000 distinct CDR3 sequences, 94% found once. Material for sequencing was CD8+ T cells from PBMCs. The source of these receptors is a human donor with Susac syndrome.

This rearrangement joins TRBV27 to TRBJ2-7; 10 nucleotides agree with TRBD2. The CDR3 totals 15 residues. Trimming took 2 bases from V and 4 from J; bases not matched to a gene: 5. The germline V gene encodes CDR1 MNHEY and CDR2 SMNVEV (reference sequence). The CDR3 DNA follows: TGTGCCAGCAGTTTAAAACTAGCGGGGATTTACGAGCAGTACTTC. It is translated as CASSLKLAGIYEQYF.

The J gene is TRBJ1-2, the V gene TRBV6-5; D not resolved. The CDR3 has 15 residues. Germline loops: CDR1 MNHEY, CDR2 SVGAGI. V lost 0 bases and J lost 4, with 12 bases in between. The chain's CDR3 is CASSYSGEGLYGYTF. The DNA of the CDR3 is TGTGCCAGCAGTTACTCTGGCGAAGGACTCTATGGCTACACCTTC.

This chain joins TRBV29-1 and TRBJ1-1; D is unclear. The CDR3 extends over 16 amino acids. Germline CDR1 and CDR2: SQVTM and ANQGSEA. V was cut by 2 bases and J by 5 bases, with 21 bases left in between. CDR3 protein: CSVEKEGFSLGTEAFF. In DNA form, the CDR3 reads TGCAGCGTTGAAAAGGAGGGCTTCTCTTTAGGGACTGAAGCTTTCTTT.

This chain links TRBV5-6 with TRBJ1-2; D is ambiguous. The V end lost 2 bases, the J end lost 5 bases, and 7 bases lay between the germline ends. The CDR3 has 12 amino acids. The germline CDR1 and CDR2 sequences are SGHDT and YYEEEE. The CDR3 is CASSFPNYGYTF. In DNA form, the CDR3 reads TGTGCCAGCAGCTTCCCAAATTATGGCTACACCTTC.

The genes are TRBV5-1 and TRBJ2-1, with 15 bases aligning to TRBD2. Per germline, CDR1 SGHRS and CDR2 YFSETQ. V trimming: 4 bases; J trimming: 7 bases; junction bases outside the gene matches: 3. The CDR3 totals 15 residues. The CDR3 here is CASSPGLAGGNEQFF. The DNA of the CDR3 is TGCGCCAGCAGCCCGGGACTAGCGGGGGGAAATGAGCAGTTCTTC.

This chain joins TRBV7-6 and TRBJ2-5; D call uncertain. There are 15 residues in the CDR3. Germline lookup yields CDR1 SGHVS and CDR2 FNYEAQ. Between the trimmed V and J ends, which lost 1 base and 4 bases, there was a span of 13 bases. The CDR3 DNA reads TGTGCCAGCAGCTTAGATACAGCTCCAGGAGAGACCCAGTACTTC. Encoded protein: CASSLDTAPGETQYF.

The CDR3 protein is CASSQSERDGQGTYNEQFF. CDR3 nucleotide sequence: TGCGCCAGCAGTCAATCGGAGCGGGACGGGCAGGGGACCTACAATGAGCAGTTCTTC. The V call is TRBV23-1, the J call TRBJ2-1, with D perhaps matching TRBD2 (7 bases). TRBV23-1 falls under the ORF class, with uncertain function. V lost 0 bases, J lost 2 bases, and 20 bases lay in between. The CDR3 runs 19 residues.

For the CDR3, the DNA is TGTGCCAGCAGCTTGTCAGACTGGGAGCAGTTCTTC. Its translation is CASSLSDWEQFF. The V and J genes are TRBV5-4 and TRBJ2-1; no clear D gene. Per the germline V gene, CDR1 is SGHNT and CDR2 is YYREEE (reference sequence). The CDR3 has 12 residues. Trimming removed 1 base from V and 10 bases from J, with 9 bases in between.

The chain employs TRBV4-1 and TRBJ2-3; D is possibly TRBD2 (6 bases). Germline V CDR1 and CDR2: MGHRA, YSYEKL. Trimming pared 8 bases from V and 3 bases from J, leaving 12 bases between. The CDR3 has 13 amino acids. The CDR3 nucleotides read TGCGCCAGCCGGGAGCGGGCAACAGATACGCAGTATTTT. Protein: CASRERATDTQYF.

This chain uses TRBV29-1 with TRBJ1-2; no reliable D call. Germline V CDR1 and CDR2: SQVTM, ANQGSEA. V lost 5 bases, J lost 6 bases, and 10 bases lay in between. This CDR3 has 11 amino acids. This CDR3 is CSVQRENGYTF. The CDR3 DNA reads as TGCAGCGTTCAAAGGGAGAATGGCTACACCTTC.

The chain has TRBV7-6 and TRBJ2-7; D gene uncertain. V was clipped by 2 bases and J by 6 bases, with 11 bases between them. The CDR3 consists of 13 residues. In germline, CDR1 is SGHVS, CDR2 FNYEAQ. The DNA of the CDR3 is TGTGCCAGCAGCTTAAGGCAGATCAGCGAGCAGTACTTC. Amino acids: CASSLRQISEQYF.

V and J are TRBV18 and TRBJ2-1; 7 bases line up with TRBD2. V shed 3 bases and J 3 bases; nucleotides not matched to a gene: 2. The germline V gene has CDR1 KGHSH and CDR2 LQKENI. CDR3 size: 14 residues. For the CDR3, the DNA is TGTGCCAGCTCACCGACTAGCAGCTACAATGAGCAGTTCTTC. As protein: CASSPTSSYNEQFF.

The chain joins TRBV4-3 to TRBJ2-7; 7 positions agree with TRBD1. The CDR3 length is 15 residues. V trimming: 2 bases; J trimming: 3 bases; junction bases outside the gene matches: 7. Germline loops: CDR1 LGHNA, CDR2 YSLEER. The CDR3 is CASSQTGAFLYEQYF. The CDR3 DNA reads TGCGCCAGCAGCCAAACAGGGGCATTCCTCTACGAGCAGTACTTC.

V gene TRBV12-5 combines with J gene TRBJ2-1, with 7 bases fitting TRBD1. V shed 2 bases and J 5 bases; nucleotides not matched to a gene: 9. Germline CDR1 and CDR2: LGHNT and FRNRAP. CDR3 length: 16 amino acids. The CDR3 DNA reads as TGTGCTAGTGGTTTGACTTCCCGGGACAGCCACAATGAGCAGTTCTTC. Encoded protein: CASGLTSRDSHNEQFF.